The entry below gives a single TCR beta chain sequence along with its context. This entry belongs to a study of early stage breast cancer tumors. Using immunoSEQ multiplex PCR, the repertoire was profiled, and TCRdb retains in-frame clones only, with some absent. The table records tens of thousands of clones, 65% to 80% of them present only once. Germline lookup yields CDR1 SGHTS and CDR2 YDEGEE. The CDR3 totals 14 residues. Between the trimmed V and J ends, which lost 2 bases and 0 bases, there was a span of 8 bases. The chain combines TRBV5-8 with TRBJ1-1; D gene uncertain. Sequencing was performed on blood. The origin of this receptor is a person under 45 with breast cancer. This chain's CDR3 is CASSFGVLNTEAFF. Written as DNA, the CDR3 is TGTGCCAGCAGCTTCGGGGTTTTGAACACTGAAGCTTTCTTT.